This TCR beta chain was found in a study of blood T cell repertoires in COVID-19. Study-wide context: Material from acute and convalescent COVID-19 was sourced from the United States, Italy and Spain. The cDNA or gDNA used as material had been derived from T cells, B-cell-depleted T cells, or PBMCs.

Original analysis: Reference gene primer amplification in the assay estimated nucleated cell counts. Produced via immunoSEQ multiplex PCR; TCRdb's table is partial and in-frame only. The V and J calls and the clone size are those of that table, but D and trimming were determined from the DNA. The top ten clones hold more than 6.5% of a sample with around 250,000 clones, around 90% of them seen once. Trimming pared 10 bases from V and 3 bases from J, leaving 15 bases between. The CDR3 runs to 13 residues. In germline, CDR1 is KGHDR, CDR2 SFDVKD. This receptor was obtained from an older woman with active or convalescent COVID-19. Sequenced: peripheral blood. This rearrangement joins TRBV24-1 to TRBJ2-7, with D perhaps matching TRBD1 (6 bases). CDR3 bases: TGTGCCACACAACGGACAGAGGGCTACGAGCAGTACTTC. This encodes CATQRTEGYEQYF.